This TCR beta chain emerged from a study of blood T cells in healthy people across ages. Broader study findings: Across the age range, TCR beta diversity per million T cells fell in a roughly linear way.

Isolating PBMCs gave at least 6.5 million of these cells per sample. The CDR3 spans 16 residues. This clonotype occurred a few times. Its specificity is unknown. Sample-barcoded 5' priming and a J-beta primer mix drove a second PCR of roughly 7 to 11 cycles. Carrying 12 random nucleotides, a template-switch adaptor labeled each individual cDNA molecule. Each single sample gave us at least 3 million CDR3-containing paired-end reads. TCRdb ran MiXCR on the 5' RACE reads and lists one entry per CDR3 protein. The sample consists of some 1.4 million distinct CDR3 sequences, roughly 40% of them appearing once.

Sequencing was done on a sample of blood. The TCR originated in a woman between 18 and 30 years old in good health. The chain uses TRBV12-3 or TRBV12-4 and TRBJ2-7; the match to TRBD2 covers 10 bases. The last part of the DNA fits TRBJ2-5 better; the J call may be wrong. The chain's CDR3 is CASSLLGLAGVETQYF. The CDR3 DNA follows: TGTGCCAGCAGTTTATTGGGGCTAGCGGGAGTGGAGACCCAGTACTTC.